This TCR beta chain was documented in a study of blood T cells in healthy people across ages. Study-wide background: About one barcoded beta molecule per two T cells was the capture yield of template switching. Study-level points and caveats: With donor CMV status unknown, expanded clonotype changes were possibly confounded. The unsorted PBMCs prevented any conclusive comparison of naive versus antigen-experienced cells. Versus aged donors, long-lived donors had higher diversity and more naive CD4+ cells.

Per germline, CDR1 SGDLS and CDR2 YYNGEE. Between the trimmed V and J ends, which lost 0 bases and 9 bases, there was a span of 19 bases. This CDR3 spans 16 amino acids. Next came a second PCR, run for about 6 to 12 cycles, which used a sample-barcoded 5' primer along with a J-beta primer mix. TCRdb re-called the 5' RACE reads through MiXCR, storing one row per CDR3 protein. Here the sample spans about 1.6 million distinct CDR3 sequences, about 35% being singletons. With respect to this clonotype: Its antigen is unidentified.

The receptor comes from a woman aged 25 to 39 in good health. This chain joins TRBV9 and TRBJ2-1; D is uncertain. Sequencing was done on a sample of blood. For the CDR3, the DNA is TGTGCCAGCAGCGTAGCCGGAGAAATTACGTCGGGTGAGCAGTTCTTC. It codes for CASSVAGEITSGEQFF.